The T cell receptor beta chain described here comes from a study of blood T cell repertoires in COVID-19. Study-wide context: There were acute and convalescent COVID-19 samples, and they came from the United States, Italy and Spain.

Generated by immunoSEQ multiplex PCR, the TCRdb table keeps only in-frame clones and is missing some. This sample has roughly 230,000 clones, with approximately 84% found just once. This CDR3 spans 18 amino acids. CDR1 is LNHNV and CDR2 is YYDKDF in the germline V gene (reference sequence). Between the trimmed V and J ends, which lost 0 bases and 0 bases, there was a span of 15 bases. What was sequenced was peripheral blood. The clonotype was recovered from a man aged 35 to 55 with acute or convalescent COVID-19. V usage is TRBV15 and J usage is TRBJ1-3; D might be TRBD1 (5 bases). Written as DNA, the CDR3 is TGTGCCACCAGCAGAGACCCAGTGGCAGGGATCTCTGGAAACACCATATATTTT. It codes for CATSRDPVAGISGNTIYF.